This T cell receptor beta chain was observed in a study of PD-1 blockade in classical Hodgkin lymphoma. Every single patient, without exception, relapsed after autologous stem cell transplantation, and brentuximab vedotin exposure varied. Study findings and constraints: Baseline TCR diversity was reportedly lower in newly diagnosed patients than in healthy donors. It was reported as lower still in relapsed/refractory patients. Prior to therapy, complete responders displayed diversity much like that of newly diagnosed patients. Repertoires differed for reasons still undefined, possibly disease activity or prior therapy.

Per the germline V gene, CDR1 is SGHNT and CDR2 is YYREEE (reference sequence). CDR3 size: 13 residues. Trimming removed 0 bases from V and 8 bases from J, with 11 bases in between. This table comes from immunoSEQ multiplex PCR, and its TCRdb copy is limited to in-frame clones, with some not included. The table shows roughly 150,000 clones, with 78% occurring only once. Notes on this clone: As yet, its antigen is unknown.

The input for sequencing was peripheral blood mononuclear cells (PBMCs), taken before the second cycle of nivolumab. This TCR derives from a human donor with classical Hodgkin lymphoma. The chain uses TRBV5-4 and TRBJ1-2, with D perhaps TRBD1 (6 bases). The CDR3: CASSLGGGGGYTF. CDR3 bases: TGTGCCAGCAGCTTGGGAGGGGGAGGCGGCTACACCTTC.